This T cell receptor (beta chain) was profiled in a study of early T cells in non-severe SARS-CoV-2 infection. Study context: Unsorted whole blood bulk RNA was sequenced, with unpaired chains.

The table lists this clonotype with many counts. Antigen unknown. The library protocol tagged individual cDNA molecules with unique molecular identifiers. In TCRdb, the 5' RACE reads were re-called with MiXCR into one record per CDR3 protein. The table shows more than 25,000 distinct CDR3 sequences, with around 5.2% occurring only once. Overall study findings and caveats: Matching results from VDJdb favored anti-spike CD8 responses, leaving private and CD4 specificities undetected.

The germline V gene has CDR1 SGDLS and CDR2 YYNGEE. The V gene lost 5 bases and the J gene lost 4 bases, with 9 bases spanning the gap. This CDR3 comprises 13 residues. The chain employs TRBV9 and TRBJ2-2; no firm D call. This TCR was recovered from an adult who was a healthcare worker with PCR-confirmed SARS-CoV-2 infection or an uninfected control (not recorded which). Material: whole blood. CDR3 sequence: CASRKTGTGELFF. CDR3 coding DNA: TGTGCCAGCAGAAAGACGGGCACCGGGGAGCTGTTTTTT. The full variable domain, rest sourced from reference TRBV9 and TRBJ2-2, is DSGVTQTPKHLITATGQRVTLRCSPRSGDLSVYWYQQSLDQGLQFLIQYYNGEERAKGNILERFSAQQFPDLHSELNLSSLELGDSALYFCASRKTGTGELFFGEGSRLTVL.